This T cell receptor beta chain comes out of a study of shared clonotypes between healthy human individuals. The wider study: The donors, a couple of women and a few men, were aged 18 to 49.

This clone was counted only a few times. Sequencing was performed with immunoSEQ multiplex PCR; in TCRdb, only in-frame clones are kept and a portion is missing. The data show some 200,000 clones, over 50% seen once. The CDR3 totals 17 residues. The V gene lost 9 bases and the J gene lost 0 bases, with 23 bases spanning the gap. Germline V gene lookup returns CDR1 SGHNT and CDR2 YYREEE (reference sequence). This TCR was sampled from a man aged 30-40 years in good health. The source material was memory CD4+ T cells sorted from blood. Subset defined: CD45RA-negative fraction. The rearrangement joins TRBV5-4 to TRBJ2-3, with D maybe TRBD2 (7 bases). CDR3 bases: TGTGCCACCAAGGGGGGGGGACGCGAAACTAGCACAGATACGCAGTATTTT. Amino acids: CATKGGGRETSTDTQYF.